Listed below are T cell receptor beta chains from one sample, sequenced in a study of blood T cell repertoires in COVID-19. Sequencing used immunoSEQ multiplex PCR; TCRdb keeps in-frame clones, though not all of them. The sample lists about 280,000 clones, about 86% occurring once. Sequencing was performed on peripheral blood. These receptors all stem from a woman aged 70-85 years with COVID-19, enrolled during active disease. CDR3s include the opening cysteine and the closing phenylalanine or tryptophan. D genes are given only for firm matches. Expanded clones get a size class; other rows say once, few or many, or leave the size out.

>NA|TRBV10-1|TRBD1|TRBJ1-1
TGCGCCAGCAGTGACAGGGGGGAACCCGCTGAAGCTTTCTTT
CASSDRGEPAEAFF
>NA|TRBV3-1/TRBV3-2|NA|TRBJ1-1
TGTGCCAGCAGCCAAGCCGGGCGGGACACTGAAGCTTTCTTT
CASSQAGRDTEAFF
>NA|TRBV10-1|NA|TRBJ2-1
TGCGCCAGCAGTGATACCTACAATGAGCAGTTCTTC
CASSDTYNEQFF
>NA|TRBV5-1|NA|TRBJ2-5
TGCGCCAGCAGCTTGGCGGTGACTAACCAAGAGACCCAGTACTTC
CASSLAVTNQETQYF
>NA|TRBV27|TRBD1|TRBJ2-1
TGTGCCAGCAGTTTAGGGACAGGGATCTCCAATGAGCAGTTCTTC
CASSLGTGISNEQFF
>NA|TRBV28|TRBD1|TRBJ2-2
TGTGCCAGCAGCCCCCGGGACAGAACCACCGGGGAGCTGTTTTTT
CASSPRDRTTGELFF
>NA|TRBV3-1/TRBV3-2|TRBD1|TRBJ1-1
TGTGCCAGCAGCTTACAGGGGGTCACTGAAGCTTTCTTT
CASSLQGVTEAFF
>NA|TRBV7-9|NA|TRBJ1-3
TGTGCCAGCAGCTTAACAGGGTCGTCTGGAAACACCATATATTTT
CASSLTGSSGNTIYF
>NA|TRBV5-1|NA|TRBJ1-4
TGCGCCAGCAGCTCAGGGGAAAAACTGTTTTTT
CASSSGEKLFF
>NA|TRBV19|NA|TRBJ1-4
TGTGCCAGTAGTCTCGGGACTTCTAATGAAAAACTGTTTTTT
CASSLGTSNEKLFF
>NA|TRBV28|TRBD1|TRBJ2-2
TGTGCCAGCAGACCCGGGACAGATATTAACGGGGAGCTGTTTTTT
CASRPGTDINGELFF
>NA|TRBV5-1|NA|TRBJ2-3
TGCGCCAGCAGCTTGACAGTCACAGATACGCAGTATTTT
CASSLTVTDTQYF
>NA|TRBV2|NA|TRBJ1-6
TGTGCCAGCAGCCTTGACAGGTACTCTTCACCCCTCCACTTT
CASSLDRYSSPLHF
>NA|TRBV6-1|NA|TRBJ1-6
TGTGCCAGCAACGGGGGTCTCAATTCACCCCTCCACTTT
CASNGGLNSPLHF
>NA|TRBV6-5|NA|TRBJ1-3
TGTGCCAGCAGTTACGACAGCGCCTCTGGAAACACCATATATTTT
CASSYDSASGNTIYF
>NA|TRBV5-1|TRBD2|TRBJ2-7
TGCGCCAGCAGCATAACTAGCGGGGGGCCGTCCCTCTACGAGCAGTACTTC
CASSITSGGPSLYEQYF
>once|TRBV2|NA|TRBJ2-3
TGTGCCAGCAGCGGACAGCCTTTGGATACGCAGTATTTT
CASSGQPLDTQYF
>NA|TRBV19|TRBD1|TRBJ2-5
TGTGCCAGTAGTGCAACCGGGACAGTGTCTCTAACCCTCTACTTC
CASSATGTVSLTLYF
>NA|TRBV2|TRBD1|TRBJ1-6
TGTGCCAGCAGACCGGGACAGGGAAATTCACCCCTCCACTTT
CASRPGQGNSPLHF
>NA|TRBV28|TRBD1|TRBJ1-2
TGTGCCAGCAGGACTACAGGGGGCGATGGCTACACCTTC
CASRTTGGDGYTF
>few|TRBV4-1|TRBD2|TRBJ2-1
TGCGCCAGCAGCCCCCGGACGACTAGCGGGGGAATTAGGCAGTTCTTC
CASSPRTTSGGIRQFF
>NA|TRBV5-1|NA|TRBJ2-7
TGCGCCAGCAGCTTGGAGGAGTCCACCTACGAGCAGTACTTC
CASSLEESTYEQYF
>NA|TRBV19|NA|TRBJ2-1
TGTGCCAGTAGTATGGGGGCAGCCTACAATGAGCAGTTCTTC
CASSMGAAYNEQFF
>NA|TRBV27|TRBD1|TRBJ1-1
TGTGCCAGCAGTTTAGACAGGGAAAGGGGACAAGGCCAGAACACTGAAGCTTTCTTT
CASSLDRERGQGQNTEAFF
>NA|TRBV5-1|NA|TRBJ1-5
TGCGCCAGCGGAACAACAGGGATAAGCAATCAGCCCCAGCATTTT
CASGTTGISNQPQHF
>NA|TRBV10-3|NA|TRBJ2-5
TGTGCCATCAGTAAGGACAGTTTTGTACAGACCCAGTACTTC
CAISKDSFVQTQYF
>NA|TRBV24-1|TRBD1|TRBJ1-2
TGTGCCACCCGACAGGGGGCCGGGGGCTACACCTTC
CATRQGAGGYTF
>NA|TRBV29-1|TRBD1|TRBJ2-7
TGCAGCAGTCGGGACAGCACCTACGAGCAGTACTTC
CSSRDSTYEQYF
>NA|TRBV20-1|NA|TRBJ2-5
TGCAGTGCTAGCTACCCGGGGACCCAGTACTTC
CSASYPGTQYF
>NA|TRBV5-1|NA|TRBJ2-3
TGCGCCAGCAGCTTGTTTTCGAGCGTAGCAGATACGCAGTATTTT
CASSLFSSVADTQYF
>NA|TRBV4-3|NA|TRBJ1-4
TGCGCCAGCAGCCAAGGGACAGCTCTGGGAAAACTGTTTTTT
CASSQGTALGKLFF
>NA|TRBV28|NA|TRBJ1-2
TGTGCCAGCAGGTCTGATGGCTACACCTTC
CASRSDGYTF
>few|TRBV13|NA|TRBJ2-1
TGTGCCAGCAGCCTCCTATACAATGAGCAGTTCTTC
CASSLLYNEQFF
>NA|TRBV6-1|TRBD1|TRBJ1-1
TGTGCCAGCAGTGAAAGGGGAGACAGGGGCGCTGAAGCTTTCTTT
CASSERGDRGAEAFF
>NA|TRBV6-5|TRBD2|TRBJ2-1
TGTGCCAGCAGTTGGGGGGGGAGCTCCTACAATGAGCAGTTCTTC
CASSWGGSSYNEQFF
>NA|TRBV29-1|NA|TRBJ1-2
TGCAGCGTTGAGGGCAGGGGCTATGGCTACACCTTC
CSVEGRGYGYTF
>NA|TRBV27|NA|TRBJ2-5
TGTGCCAGCAGTCCATATTCTGGGGGGGAGACCCAGTACTTC
CASSPYSGGETQYF
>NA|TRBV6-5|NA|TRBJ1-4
TGTGCCAGCAGCTACACAGGGATTAATGAAAAACTGTTTTTT
CASSYTGINEKLFF
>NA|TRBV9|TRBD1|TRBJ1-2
TGTGCCAGCAGCGACCTAACAGGGGTGGGTGGCTACACCTTC
CASSDLTGVGGYTF
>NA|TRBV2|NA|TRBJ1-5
TGTGCCAGCAGTCTTTCCTTCTTTTTGGCTCAGCCCCAGCATTTT
CASSLSFFLAQPQHF
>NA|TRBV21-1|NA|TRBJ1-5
TGTGCCAGCAGCAGACCACCCCCGGGACAGGGAAATCAGCCCCAGCATTTT
CASSRPPPGQGNQPQHF
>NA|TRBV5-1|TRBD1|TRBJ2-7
TGCGCCAGCAGCGGGGGACAGGGGGTAACTTCCTACGAGCAGTACTTC
CASSGGQGVTSYEQYF
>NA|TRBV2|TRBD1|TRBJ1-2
TGTGCCAGCAGTGAAACAGGGGGTAACTATGGCTACACCTTC
CASSETGGNYGYTF
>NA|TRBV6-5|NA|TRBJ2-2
TGTGCCACCGGAGGGACCACCGGGGAGCTGTTTTTT
CATGGTTGELFF
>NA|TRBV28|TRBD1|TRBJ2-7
TGTGCCAGCAGTTCCGAACAGGGGGCGCCGGGGGAGCAGTACTTC
CASSSEQGAPGEQYF
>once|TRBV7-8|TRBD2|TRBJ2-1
TGTGCCAGCAGCCTAGGGGCGGGGGGTAACAATGAGCAGTTCTTC
CASSLGAGGNNEQFF
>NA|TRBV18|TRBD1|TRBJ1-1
TGTGCCAGCTCGTGGACCGGGACAGGGGGCGGGAACACTGAAGCTTTCTTT
CASSWTGTGGGNTEAFF
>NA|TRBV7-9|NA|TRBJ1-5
TGTGCCAGCAGCTTAGGGGCGCCGGGCAATCAGCCCCAGCATTTT
CASSLGAPGNQPQHF
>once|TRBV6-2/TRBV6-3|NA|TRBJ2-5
TGTGCCAGCAGTCACCGGACAGCCCAAGAGACCCAGTACTTC
CASSHRTAQETQYF
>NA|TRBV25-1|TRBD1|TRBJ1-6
TGTGCCAGCAGTGATGCCCGGACAGGGGATAATTCACCCCTCCACTTT
CASSDARTGDNSPLHF
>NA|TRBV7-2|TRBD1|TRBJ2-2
TGTGCCAGCAGCTTATATCCGACAGGGGGCGCCGCCACCGGGGAGCTGTTTTTT
CASSLYPTGGAATGELFF
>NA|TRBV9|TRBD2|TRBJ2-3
TGTGCCAGCAGCCCCCGCGGAGAGAGGCGTGCGGGGGGGGATACGCAGTATTTT
CASSPRGERRAGGDTQYF
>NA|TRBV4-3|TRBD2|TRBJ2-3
TGCGCCAGCAGCCATGCGACTAGCGGGAGATTAGATACGCAGTATTTT
CASSHATSGRLDTQYF
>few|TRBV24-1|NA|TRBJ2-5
TGTGCCACCACGGGTAGCGACCAAGAGACCCAGTACTTC
CATTGSDQETQYF
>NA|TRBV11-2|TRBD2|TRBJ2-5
TGTGCCAGCAGCCCTGGACTAGCGGGGGGGTACCAAGAGACCCAGTACTTC
CASSPGLAGGYQETQYF
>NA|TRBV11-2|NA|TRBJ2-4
TGTGCCAGCAGCTCACCCGTGGAGGGGGGGTATGACATTCAGTACTTC
CASSSPVEGGYDIQYF
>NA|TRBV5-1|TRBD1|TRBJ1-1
TGCGCCAGCAGCATGAAGACCGGGACAGGGGGTGCGAACACTGAAGCTTTCTTT
CASSMKTGTGGANTEAFF
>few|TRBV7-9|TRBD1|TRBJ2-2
TGTGCCAGCAGCCCTCGACAGGGATACACCGGGGAGCTGTTTTTT
CASSPRQGYTGELFF
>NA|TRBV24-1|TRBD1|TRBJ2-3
TGTGCCACCAGTGACCCGACAGGGGGCATGAGCACAGATACGCAGTATTTT
CATSDPTGGMSTDTQYF